This T cell receptor (beta chain) was retrieved from a study of T cell changes during pregnancy in multiple sclerosis. This clone has more than one count but fewer than ten. Sequencing was performed with immunoSEQ multiplex PCR; in TCRdb, only in-frame clones are kept and a portion is missing. The sample gives approximately 20,000 clones, 80% to 90% of which show up once; 4.5% to 6% is in the top ten. Germline V gives CDR1 SGHRS, CDR2 YFSETQ. V was pared by 5 bases and J by 2 bases, with 9 bases of the junction left unmatched. The CDR3 has 15 amino acids. Source: CD8+ T cells from peripheral blood mononuclear cells, taken in the third trimester of pregnancy. The TCR was taken from a female donor in good health, enrolled as a control in a pregnancy study. This sequence joins TRBV5-1 and TRBJ1-1, with TRBD1 matching 7 bases. The CDR3 nucleotides read TGCGCCAGCAGACGGGACAGCTACCCCAACACTGAAGCTTTCTTT. Translating it yields CASRRDSYPNTEAFF.